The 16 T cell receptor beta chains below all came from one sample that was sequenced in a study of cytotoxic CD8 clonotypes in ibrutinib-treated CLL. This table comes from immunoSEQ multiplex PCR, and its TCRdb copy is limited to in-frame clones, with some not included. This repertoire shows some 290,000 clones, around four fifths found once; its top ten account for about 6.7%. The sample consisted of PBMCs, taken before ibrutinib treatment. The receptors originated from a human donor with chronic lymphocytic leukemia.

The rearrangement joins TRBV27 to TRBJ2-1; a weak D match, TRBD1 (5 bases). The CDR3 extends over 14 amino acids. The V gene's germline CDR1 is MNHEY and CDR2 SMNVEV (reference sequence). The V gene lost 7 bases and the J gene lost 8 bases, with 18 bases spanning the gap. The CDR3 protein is CASMRGHKPDEQFF. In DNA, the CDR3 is TGTGCCAGCATGCGCGGACACAAACCGGATGAGCAGTTCTTC.

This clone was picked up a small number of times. CDR3 region: CASSYAAGVSGEQFF. CDR3 coding DNA: TGTGCCAGCAGCTACGCAGCGGGAGTATCGGGTGAGCAGTTCTTC. V and J are TRBV4-2 and TRBJ2-1; 8 bases map to TRBD2. In germline, CDR1 is LGHNA, CDR2 YNFKEQ. CDR3 length: 15 amino acids. V dropped 5 bases and J dropped 9; count of bases not matched to a gene: 12.

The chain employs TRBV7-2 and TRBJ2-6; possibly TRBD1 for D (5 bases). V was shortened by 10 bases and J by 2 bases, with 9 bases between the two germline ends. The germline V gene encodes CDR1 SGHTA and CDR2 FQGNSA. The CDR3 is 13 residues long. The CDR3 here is CATREAGANVLTF. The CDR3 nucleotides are TGTGCCACCAGGGAAGCTGGGGCCAACGTCCTGACTTTC.

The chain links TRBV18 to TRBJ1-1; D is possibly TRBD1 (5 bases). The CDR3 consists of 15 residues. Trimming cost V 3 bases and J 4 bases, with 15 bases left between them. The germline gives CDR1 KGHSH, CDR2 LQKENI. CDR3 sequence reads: CASSPMGVASTEAFF. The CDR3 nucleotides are TGTGCCAGCTCACCGATGGGGGTCGCAAGCACTGAAGCTTTCTTT. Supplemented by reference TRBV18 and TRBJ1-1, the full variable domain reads NAGVMQNPRHLVRRRGQEARLRCSPMKGHSHVYWYRQLPEEGLKFMVYLQKENIIDESGMPKERFSAEFPKEGPSILRIQQVVRGDSAAYFCASSPMGVASTEAFFGQGTRLTVV.

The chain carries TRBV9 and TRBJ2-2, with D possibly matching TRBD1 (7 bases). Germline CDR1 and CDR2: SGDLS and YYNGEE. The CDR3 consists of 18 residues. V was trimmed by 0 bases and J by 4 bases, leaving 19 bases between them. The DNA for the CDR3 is TGTGCCAGCAGCGTAGGCCCAGGGGGGCGCACGTTCACCGGGGAGCTGTTTTTT. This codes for CASSVGPGGRTFTGELFF.

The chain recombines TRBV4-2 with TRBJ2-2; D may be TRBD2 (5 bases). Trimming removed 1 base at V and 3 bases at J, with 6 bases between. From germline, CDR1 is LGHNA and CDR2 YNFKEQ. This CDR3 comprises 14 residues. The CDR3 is CASSQVRDTGELFF. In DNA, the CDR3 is TGTGCCAGCAGCCAAGTGAGGGACACCGGGGAGCTGTTTTTT.

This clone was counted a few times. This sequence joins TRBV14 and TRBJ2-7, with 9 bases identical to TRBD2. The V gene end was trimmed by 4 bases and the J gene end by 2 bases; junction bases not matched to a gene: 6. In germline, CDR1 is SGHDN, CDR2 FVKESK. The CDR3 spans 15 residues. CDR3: CASSPPGTSPYEQYF. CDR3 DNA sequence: TGTGCCAGCAGCCCACCCGGGACTAGCCCCTACGAGCAGTACTTC. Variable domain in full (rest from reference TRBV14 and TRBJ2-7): EAGVTQFPSHSVIEKGQTVTLRCDPISGHDNLYWYRRVMGKEIKFLLHFVKESKQDESGMPNNRFLAERTGGTYSTLKVQPAELEDSGVYFCASSPPGTSPYEQYFGPGTRLTVT.

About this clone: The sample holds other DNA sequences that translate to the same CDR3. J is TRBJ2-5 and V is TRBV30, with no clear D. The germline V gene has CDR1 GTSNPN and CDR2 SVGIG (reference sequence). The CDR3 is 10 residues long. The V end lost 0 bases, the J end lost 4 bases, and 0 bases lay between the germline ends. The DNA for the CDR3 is TGTGCCTGGAGTGTAGAGACCCAGTACTTC. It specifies CAWSVETQYF.

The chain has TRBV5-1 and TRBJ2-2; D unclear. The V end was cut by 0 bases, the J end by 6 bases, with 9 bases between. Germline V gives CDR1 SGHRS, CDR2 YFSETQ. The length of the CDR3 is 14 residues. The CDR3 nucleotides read TGCGCCAGCAGCTTGGGCAGGTTTCCCGGGGAGCTGTTTTTT. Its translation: CASSLGRFPGELFF. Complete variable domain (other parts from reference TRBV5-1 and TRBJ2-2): KAGVTQTPRYLIKTRGQQVTLSCSPISGHRSVSWYQQTPGQGLQFLFEYFSETQRNKGNFPGRFSGRQFSNSRSEMNVSTLELGDSALYLCASSLGRFPGELFFGEGSRLTVL.

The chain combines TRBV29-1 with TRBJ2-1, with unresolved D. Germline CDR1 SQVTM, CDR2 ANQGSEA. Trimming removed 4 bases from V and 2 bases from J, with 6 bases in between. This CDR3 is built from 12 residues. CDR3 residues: CSVAGTYNEQFF. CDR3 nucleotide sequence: TGCAGCGTTGCCGGAACCTACAATGAGCAGTTCTTC.

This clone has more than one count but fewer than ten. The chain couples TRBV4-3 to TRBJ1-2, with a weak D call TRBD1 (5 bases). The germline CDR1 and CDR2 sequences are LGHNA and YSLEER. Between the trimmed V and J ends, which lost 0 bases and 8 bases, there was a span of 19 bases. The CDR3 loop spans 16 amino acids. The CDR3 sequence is CASSQDQGDSRRGYTF. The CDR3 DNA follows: TGCGCCAGCAGCCAAGATCAGGGCGACTCGAGGAGAGGCTACACCTTC.

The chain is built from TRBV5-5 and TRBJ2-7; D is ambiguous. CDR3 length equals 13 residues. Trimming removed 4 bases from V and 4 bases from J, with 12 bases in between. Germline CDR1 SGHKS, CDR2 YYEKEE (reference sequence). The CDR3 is CASSPMGPYEQYF. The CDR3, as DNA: TGTGCCAGCAGCCCCATGGGCCCTTACGAGCAGTACTTC.

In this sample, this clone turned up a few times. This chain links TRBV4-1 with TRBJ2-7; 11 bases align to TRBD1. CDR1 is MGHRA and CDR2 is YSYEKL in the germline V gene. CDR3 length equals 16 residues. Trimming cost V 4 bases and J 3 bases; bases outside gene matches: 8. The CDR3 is CASSPTRTGGGYEQYF. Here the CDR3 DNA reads TGCGCCAGCAGCCCCACCCGGACAGGGGGCGGCTACGAGCAGTACTTC.

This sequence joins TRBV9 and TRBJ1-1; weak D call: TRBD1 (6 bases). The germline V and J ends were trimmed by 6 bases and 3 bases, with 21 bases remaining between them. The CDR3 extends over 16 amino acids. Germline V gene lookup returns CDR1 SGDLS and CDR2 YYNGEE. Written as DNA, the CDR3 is TGTGCCAGCACAGCAGGGGCGGTTGGCCTGGACACTGAAGCTTTCTTT. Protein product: CASTAGAVGLDTEAFF.

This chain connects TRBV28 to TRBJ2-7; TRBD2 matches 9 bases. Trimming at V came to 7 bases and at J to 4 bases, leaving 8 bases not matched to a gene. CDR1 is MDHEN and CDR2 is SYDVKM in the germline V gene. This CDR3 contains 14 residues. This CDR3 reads CASTTPGLAYEQYF. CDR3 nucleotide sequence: TGTGCCAGCACCACCCCGGGACTAGCTTACGAGCAGTACTTC.

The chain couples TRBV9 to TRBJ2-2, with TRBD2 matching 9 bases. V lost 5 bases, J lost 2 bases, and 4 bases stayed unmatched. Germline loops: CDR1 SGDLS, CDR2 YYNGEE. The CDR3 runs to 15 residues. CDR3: CASRPSGANTGELFF. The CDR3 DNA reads TGTGCCAGCAGACCTAGCGGGGCAAACACCGGGGAGCTGTTTTTT.